This T cell receptor (beta chain) is from a study of Ad26.COV2.S vaccination and SARS-CoV-2 variants. Turning to the study itself: Trial arm assignment for the donor was COV1001 Ad26.COV2.S. Ad26.COV2.S was injected intramuscularly once or twice, 56 days apart. Regarding the study as a whole: CD8+ and CD4+ T cells specific for spike reportedly responded with substantial breadth after vaccination.

Noted treatment: roughly 20 received Ad26.COV2.S at low or high dose, single or two shots; roughly five received placebo; per-sample allocation not given. Sampling was done on day 63 after the first vaccine or placebo injection. Recruitment in Boston yielded a donor of adult age, 18-55 years. A remark on this clone: Its antigen is undetermined.

The germline V gene encodes CDR1 SGHTA and CDR2 FQGNSA. The CDR3 runs to 16 residues. Trimming took 4 bases from V and 7 from J, leaving 20 bases between them. Libraries were prepared by immunoSEQ multiplex PCR; TCRdb keeps only in-frame clonotypes and omits some of them. Of about 390,000 clones detected, approximately 92% appear once; the ten largest clones hold about 1.6%. Here the sequenced sample was peripheral blood, taken in a trial of Ad26.COV2.S vaccine versus placebo. The receptor was isolated from a person between 18 and 59 years old who received the Ad26.COV2.S COVID-19 vaccine or a placebo. The chain links TRBV7-2 to TRBJ2-1; D is possibly TRBD2 (5 bases). The CDR3 reads CASSSSHARTGNEQFF. As DNA, the CDR3 is TGTGCCAGCAGCTCCTCCCATGCCCGGACGGGGAATGAGCAGTTCTTC.